These 23 T cell receptor beta chains originate from one sample sequenced in a study of blood T cell repertoires in COVID-19. Profiled with immunoSEQ multiplex PCR; TCRdb holds only in-frame clones, not every one. The sample contains 210,000 or so clones, approximately 84% of which appear only once. The specimen sequenced was peripheral blood. The receptors stem from a man in his forties with active or convalescent COVID-19.

This rearrangement joins TRBV19 to TRBJ1-1, with TRBD1 matching 7 bases. The CDR3 sequence is 15 residues long. Germline-derived CDR1 and CDR2 are LNHDA and SQIVND (reference sequence). V gave up 3 bases and J gave up 4 bases; unmatched junction bases: 8. The CDR3 nucleotides read TGTGCCAGTAGTATCTCTGACAGGGTGGGCACTGAAGCTTTCTTT. This gives the protein CASSISDRVGTEAFF. Full variable domain (remainder filled in from reference TRBV19 and TRBJ1-1): DGGITQSPKYLFRKEGQNVTLSCEQNLNHDAMYWYRQDPGQGLRLIYYSQIVNDFQKGDIAEGYSVSREKKESFPLTVTSAQKNPTAFYLCASSISDRVGTEAFFGQGTRLTVV.

The V gene is TRBV3-1 (or the pseudogene TRBV3-2), the J gene TRBJ2-3, with 13 nucleotides matching TRBD2. This CDR3 region has 18 residues. The ends lost 4 bases at V and 2 bases at J; junction bases unmatched: 9. The germline CDR1 and CDR2 sequences are LGHDT and YNNKEL (reference sequence). This CDR3 reads CASSPERTSGGYTDTQYF. In DNA, the CDR3 is TGTGCCAGCAGCCCAGAGAGGACTAGCGGGGGCTACACAGATACGCAGTATTTT.

The chain has TRBV15 and TRBJ1-1; 8 nucleotides match TRBD1. J gave up 3 bases and V 1 base, and 7 bases lay outside the gene matches. This CDR3 has 16 amino acids. CDR1 is LNHNV and CDR2 is YYDKDF in the germline V gene (reference sequence). CDR3 sequence reads: CATSRGQGMVDTEAFF. Written as DNA, the CDR3 is TGTGCCACCAGCAGAGGACAGGGGATGGTAGACACTGAAGCTTTCTTT.

The V and J genes are TRBV6-6 and TRBJ2-7, with a tentative D call TRBD1 (5 bases). The CDR3 is made up of 13 amino acids. CDR1 and CDR2 from the germline V gene are MNHNY and SVGAGI (reference sequence). Deletions cut 6 bases from V and 1 base from J, with 10 bases between. The CDR3 DNA is TGTGCCAGCAGCCTACGACAGTCCTACGAGCAGTACTTC. This gives the protein CASSLRQSYEQYF.

The rearrangement uses TRBV6-1 and TRBJ2-3; 11 nucleotides match TRBD2. Germline V gene data show CDR1 as MNHNS and CDR2 as SASEGT. Losses at the gene ends were 0 bases for V and 3 bases for J; bases not matched to a gene: 5. The CDR3 spans 17 residues. The CDR3 region has the DNA TGTGCCAGCAGTGAAGCGGGTAGCGGGGGGGATACAGATACGCAGTATTTT. This gives the protein CASSEAGSGGDTDTQYF.

The chain uses TRBV19 and TRBJ2-5; D ambiguous. This CDR3 has 13 residues. Germline CDR1 and CDR2: LNHDA and SQIVND (reference sequence). With 6 bases removed from V and 5 bases from J, the gap between germline ends came to 13 bases. This chain's CDR3 is CASRKQRDETQYF. In DNA, the CDR3 is TGTGCCAGTAGGAAACAGAGAGACGAGACCCAGTACTTC.

This clone appeared a few times. V gene TRBV28 combines with J gene TRBJ2-2; D not resolved. This CDR3 contains 16 residues. The germline V gene has CDR1 MDHEN and CDR2 SYDVKM. The V end lost 3 bases, the J end lost 3 bases, and 14 bases lay between the germline ends. CDR3 amino acids: CASSFHVGSHTGELFF. CDR3 nucleotides: TGTGCCAGCAGTTTCCACGTGGGCAGCCACACCGGGGAGCTGTTTTTT.

The chain uses TRBV5-1 and TRBJ1-3; the D gene is possibly TRBD1 (6 bases). CDR1 and CDR2 from the germline V gene are SGHRS and YFSETQ. The CDR3 covers 15 residues. V lost 4 bases, J lost 1 base, and 12 bases lay in between. The CDR3 DNA is TGCGCCAGCAGCAACAGGGAGGGATCTGGAAACACCATATATTTT. Amino acid sequence: CASSNREGSGNTIYF.

A word on this clone: The same CDR3 also results from other DNA sequences found in this sample. The rearrangement links TRBV19 to TRBJ1-1, with D perhaps matching TRBD1 (5 bases). Germline V gives CDR1 LNHDA, CDR2 SQIVND (reference sequence). The CDR3 runs to 12 residues. V gave up 9 bases and J gave up 2 bases, with 10 bases separating them. The CDR3 is CASSQGNTEAFF. The CDR3 DNA reads as TGTGCCAGCAGTCAGGGAAACACTGAAGCTTTCTTT.

The V gene is TRBV7-6, the J gene TRBJ2-3, with D unresolved. CDR1 SGHVS and CDR2 FNYEAQ come from the germline V gene. Trimming removed 8 bases at V and 2 bases at J, with 11 bases between. The CDR3 contains 13 residues. In DNA form, the CDR3 reads TGTGCCAGCTCGCTGGGCCACACAGATACGCAGTATTTT. Translating it yields CASSLGHTDTQYF. The complete variable domain, with remaining parts taken from reference TRBV7-6 and TRBJ2-3, reads GAGVSQSPRYKVTKRGQDVALRCDPISGHVSLYWYRQALGQGPEFLTYFNYEAQQDKSGLPNDRFSAERPEGSISTLTIQRTEQRDSAMYRCASSLGHTDTQYFGPGTRLTVL.

Only one count was recorded for this clone. The genes are TRBV4-1 and TRBJ1-1; a weak D match, TRBD1 (6 bases). The germline gives CDR1 MGHRA, CDR2 YSYEKL. Trimming took 0 bases from V and 5 from J, leaving 13 bases between them. The CDR3 is 15 residues long. Here the CDR3 DNA reads TGCGCCAGCAGCCAAGAAGGGGGTGGGCGTACTGAAGCTTTCTTT. It encodes CASSQEGGGRTEAFF.

The V and J genes are TRBV28 and TRBJ1-5, with 8 positions matching TRBD1. Germline V CDR1 and CDR2: MDHEN, SYDVKM. V shed 4 bases, J shed 7 bases, and the junction held 12 bases outside the gene matches. The CDR3 runs 16 residues. The CDR3 spells CASSSTGPGGMQPQHF. Here the CDR3 DNA reads TGTGCCAGCAGTTCCACTGGGCCAGGGGGCATGCAGCCCCAGCATTTT.

Of note for this clone: The sample carries other DNA sequences with the same CDR3. The chain is built from TRBV27 and TRBJ1-5, with D maybe TRBD1 (6 bases). CDR3 length equals 14 residues. Trimming removed 4 bases at V and 2 bases at J, with 9 bases between. Germline assignment: CDR1 MNHEY and CDR2 SMNVEV (reference sequence). In nucleotides, the CDR3 is TGTGCCAGCAGTTCGAGACAGGGCAATCAGCCCCAGCATTTT. It codes for CASSSRQGNQPQHF.

The J gene is TRBJ2-1, the V gene TRBV11-2; 9 bases are shared with TRBD2. Germline CDR1 is SGHAT and CDR2 is FQNNGV. Trimming took 0 bases from V and 5 from J; bases not matched to a gene: 8. The CDR3 is 17 amino acids. CDR3 protein: CASSLDSPSGKNNEQFF. The CDR3 DNA reads as TGTGCCAGCAGCTTAGATTCTCCTAGCGGGAAGAACAATGAGCAGTTCTTC.

The chain employs TRBV18 and TRBJ2-7; D possibly corresponds to TRBD1 (6 bases). Per the germline V gene, CDR1 is KGHSH and CDR2 is LQKENI. Trimming pared 3 bases from V and 6 bases from J, leaving 18 bases between. This CDR3 is 15 amino acids long. The CDR3 loop reads CASSPRGSSSGEQYF. For the CDR3, the DNA is TGTGCCAGCTCACCGAGGGGGAGCTCCTCTGGCGAGCAGTACTTC.

DNA for the CDR3: TGTGCCAGCAGCTTAGAATCAGGGGCCTATCAGCCCCAGCATTTT. As protein: CASSLESGAYQPQHF. V is TRBV11-2 and J is TRBJ1-5; a possible D gene is TRBD1 (6 bases). V lost 0 bases, J lost 5 bases, and 11 bases lay in between. The V gene's germline CDR1 is SGHAT and CDR2 FQNNGV. The CDR3 runs to 15 residues. Full variable domain (rest looked up from reference TRBV11-2 and TRBJ1-5): EAGVAQSPRYKIIEKRQSVAFWCNPISGHATLYWYQQILGQGPKLLIQFQNNGVVDDSQLPKDRFSAERLKGVDSTLKIQPAKLEDSAVYLCASSLESGAYQPQHFGDGTRLSIL.

The chain uses TRBV12-3 or TRBV12-4 and TRBJ1-5, with D unresolved. This CDR3 spans 13 amino acids. Between the trimmed V and J ends, which lost 5 bases and 7 bases, there was a span of 12 bases. The CDR3 DNA sequence: TGTGCCAGCAGTCGGGTCGTAAGACAGCCCCAGCATTTT. Translating it yields CASSRVVRQPQHF.

The rearrangement uses TRBV24-1 and TRBJ1-4, with TRBD1 identical over 7 bases. The CDR3 is 17 residues long. CDR1 KGHDR and CDR2 SFDVKD come from the germline V gene. The J segment lost 1 base and the V segment lost 4 bases, leaving 8 bases of the junction unmatched. CDR3 region: CATSDPGQEGTNEKLFF. The CDR3 nucleotides read TGTGCCACCAGTGACCCTGGACAGGAGGGAACTAATGAAAAACTGTTTTTT.

The genes are TRBV15 and TRBJ1-2; D is possibly TRBD1 (5 bases). V was cut by 4 bases and J by 6 bases, with 18 bases left in between. CDR1 is LNHNV and CDR2 is YYDKDF in the germline V gene (reference sequence). The CDR3 contains 15 residues. The CDR3 DNA reads as TGTGCCACCAGCACAATTACGACAGTTACGGATGGCTACACCTTC. Protein: CATSTITTVTDGYTF.

The chain recombines TRBV5-6 with TRBJ1-1; D is uncertain. Germline V lookup: CDR1 SGHDT, CDR2 YYEEEE. Deletions cut 1 base from V and 2 bases from J, with 6 bases between. The CDR3 has 13 amino acids. The CDR3 here is CASSLFLNTEAFF. In nucleotides, the CDR3 is TGTGCCAGCAGCTTGTTTCTCAACACTGAAGCTTTCTTT.

CDR3 sequence reads: CASSVGRAVAGELFF. The CDR3 DNA sequence: TGTGCCAGCAGCGTAGGCAGGGCGGTGGCCGGGGAGCTGTTTTTT. The chain is built from TRBV9 and TRBJ2-2; weak D call: TRBD1 (5 bases). With 0 bases removed from V and 6 bases from J, the gap between germline ends came to 12 bases. Per the germline V gene, CDR1 is SGDLS and CDR2 is YYNGEE. The CDR3 consists of 15 residues.

The rearrangement uses TRBV27 and TRBJ1-2; 11 bases fit TRBD1. The J segment lost 2 bases and the V segment lost 8 bases, leaving 4 bases of the junction unmatched. This CDR3 has 14 residues. Germline CDR1 is MNHEY and CDR2 is SMNVEV (reference sequence). The CDR3 nucleotides are TGTGCCAGCCGCCGGACAGGGGGCAACTATGGCTACACCTTC. Amino acids: CASRRTGGNYGYTF.

V and J are TRBV27 and TRBJ2-7; 10 bases align to TRBD1. CDR1 and CDR2 (germline): MNHEY, SMNVEV (reference sequence). There are 16 residues in the CDR3. With 5 bases clipped from V and 7 bases from J, the junction kept 14 bases outside the gene matches. In nucleotides, the CDR3 is TGTGCCAGCAGTGGTCTCGGGACAGGGGATAGGAGAGAGCAGTACTTC. This gives the protein CASSGLGTGDRREQYF.